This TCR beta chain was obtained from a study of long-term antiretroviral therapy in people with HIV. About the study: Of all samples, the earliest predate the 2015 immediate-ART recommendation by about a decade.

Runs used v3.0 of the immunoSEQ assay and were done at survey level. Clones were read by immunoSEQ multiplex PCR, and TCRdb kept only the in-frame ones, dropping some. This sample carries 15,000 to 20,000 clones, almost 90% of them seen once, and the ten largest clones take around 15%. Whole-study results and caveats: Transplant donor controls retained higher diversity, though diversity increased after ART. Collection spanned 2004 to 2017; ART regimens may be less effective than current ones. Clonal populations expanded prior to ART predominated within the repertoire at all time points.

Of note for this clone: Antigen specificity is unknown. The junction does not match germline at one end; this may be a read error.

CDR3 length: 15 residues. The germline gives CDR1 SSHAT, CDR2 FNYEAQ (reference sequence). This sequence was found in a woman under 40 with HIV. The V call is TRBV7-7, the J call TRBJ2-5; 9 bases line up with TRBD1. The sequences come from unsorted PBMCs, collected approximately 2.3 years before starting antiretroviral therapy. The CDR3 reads CASSSVQGAGETQYF. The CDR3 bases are TGTGCTAGCAGCTCGGTACAGGGGGCAGGGGAGACCCAGTACTTC.